This T cell receptor beta chain is drawn from a study of cytomegalovirus exposure and HLA in healthy donors. Across the whole study: Unique TCRs from HLA-typed donors, about 78 million of them, were held in an early data release.

The study's findings and limits: By HLA locus, TCR association rates varied in a later analysis, with DRB1 showing the most and HLA-C the fewest. TCR beta sequences reportedly predicted the HLA-A and HLA-B alleles of most subjects accurately. Confirmation in vitro established that a few CMV-associated chains were specific for CMV antigens.

In regard to this clone: Its specificity is not known. Its ends do not fully match the called genes, so a read error is possible.

60 Vbeta and 13 Jbeta primers were used in PCR. Sequenced by immunoSEQ multiplex PCR; TCRdb stores in-frame clones only, minus some. The table lists under 200,000 clones, approximately 81% of them singletons. Germline loops: CDR1 WSHSY, CDR2 SAAADI. The CDR3 is 13 amino acids. The rearrangement joins TRBV10-2 to TRBJ2-2, with D tentatively TRBD2 (5 bases). The source of this sequence is a male donor in good health and CMV-seronegative. Sequencing was carried out using PBMCs. As DNA, the CDR3 is TGCGCCAGCACTGAGCGGTGGACCGGGGAGCTGTTTTTT. It codes for CASTERWTGELFF.